Sequencing of this T cell receptor beta chain was carried out in a study of blood T cell repertoires in COVID-19. A word on this clone: The final CDR3 position lacks the conserved phenylalanine or tryptophan, pointing to a likely read error. The DNA is omitted, as the CDR3 cannot be located on it reliably, and the CDR3 follows TCRdb's listing.

Clones were sequenced by immunoSEQ multiplex PCR, and TCRdb holds only the in-frame ones, with some missing. The table records fewer than 400,000 clones, under 90% of them present only once. Sequenced input: peripheral blood. This sequence originates from a woman in her 30s with COVID-19, enrolled during active disease.

The CDR3 here is CASSQSARV. The gene calls are TRBV23-1 and TRBJ1-1; TRBD1 was called by the table and not checked on the DNA. TRBV23-1 is an open reading frame, and its role is uncertain. The CDR3 region is 9 residues in length, termini included.